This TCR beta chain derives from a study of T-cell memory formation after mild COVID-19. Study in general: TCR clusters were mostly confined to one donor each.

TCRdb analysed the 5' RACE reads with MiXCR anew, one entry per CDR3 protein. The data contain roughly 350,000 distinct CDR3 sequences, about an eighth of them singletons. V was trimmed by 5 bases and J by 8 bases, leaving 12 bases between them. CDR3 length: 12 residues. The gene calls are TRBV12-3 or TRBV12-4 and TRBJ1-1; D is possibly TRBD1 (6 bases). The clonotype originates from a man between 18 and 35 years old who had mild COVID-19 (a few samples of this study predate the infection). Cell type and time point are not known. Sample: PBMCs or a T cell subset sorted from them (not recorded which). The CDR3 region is CASSQLGGEAFF. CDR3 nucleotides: TGTGCCAGCAGTCAGCTCGGGGGCGAAGCTTTCTTT.